This T cell receptor (beta chain) appears in the sequencing data of a study of T cells in Graves' hyperthyroidism and ophthalmopathy. Overall study findings and caveats: Ophthalmopathy onset followed model prediction by a median around six months.

In its sample, this clonotype was seen a few times. Its antigen is not known. Patients were excluded for uncontrolled infection, other autoimmune disease, pregnancy or lactation. Extraction of PBMCs used 8 to 10 ml of fresh peripheral blood. Amplified regions were TCR beta CDR3 sequences from RNA transcripts. Initially, a first-round RT-PCR of the TCR CDR3 employed the HTBI primer set. TCRdb independently ran MiXCR on the multiplex PCR reads; one entry per CDR3 protein. There are around 600,000 distinct CDR3 sequences in the sample; 14% occur only once, and 12% lies in the top ten. Germline CDR1 reads MNHNS; CDR2 reads SASEGT. This CDR3 is built from 13 residues. V was trimmed by 7 bases and J by 0 bases, leaving 8 bases between them.

The source of this sequence is a woman aged 45 to 65 with Graves' ophthalmopathy. V gene TRBV6-1 combines with J gene TRBJ2-3; D gene uncertain. Sequencing used blood. The CDR3 reads CASTYGSTDTQYF. In nucleotides, the CDR3 is TGTGCCAGCACCTACGGGAGCACAGATACGCAGTATTTT.